This T cell receptor (beta chain) came from a study of T cells expressing NK-cell markers. As for the study in general: TCR beta repertoires came from sorted CD3+CD56+NKG2C+, CD3+CD56+NKG2C- and CD3+CD56-NKG2C+ T cells.

5'RACE template switching built TCR beta cDNA with unique molecular identifiers. TCRdb re-analyzed the 5' RACE reads; it lists each CDR3 protein once, without DNA. This table holds 300,000 to 450,000 distinct CDR3 sequences. Germline CDR1 reads SNHLY; CDR2 reads FYNNEI. The CDR3 extends over 15 amino acids. Source material: blood T cells: a sorted CD56 or NKG2C T cell subset, CD4+ or CD8+ T cells, or bulk PBMC T cells (not recorded which). V and J are TRBV2 and TRBJ2-1. The source of this sequence is a man aged 18-70 years in good health. This chain's CDR3 is CASSDRESSYNEQFF.